This TCR beta chain was identified during a study of immune heterogeneity within non-small cell lung tumors. Overall study context: Of the tumors, a few were squamous cell, 9 to 11 non-squamous, and 1 not otherwise specified.

This clonotype was recorded once. A much larger clone differs from this one at a single base, so this may be a read error. With around 0.6 ug used per sample, the template was genomic DNA from bulk tumor. Biopsies, several per primary tumor and spaced far apart, were collected during surgery. Those enrolled were patients newly diagnosed with untreated non-small cell lung cancer and undergoing curative surgery. Samples were obtained from newly diagnosed non-small cell lung cancer patients who were having surgery with curative intent. The CDR3 contains 16 residues. With 7 bases clipped from V and 0 bases from J, the junction kept 6 bases outside the gene matches. Per the germline V gene, CDR1 is MNHNS and CDR2 is SASEGT. A multiplex PCR containing 32 V primers and 13 J primers was used to amplify TCR beta CDR3. TCRdb itself ran the multiplex PCR reads through MiXCR, one entry per CDR3 protein. The sample has some 13,000 distinct CDR3 sequences, 23% seen once.

The TCR sequence derives from a man aged 45-65 years with non-small cell lung cancer. Specimen: lung tumor tissue. V and J are TRBV6-1 and TRBJ1-4; TRBD1 matches at 9 bases. CDR3 bases: TGTGCCAGCAAACAGGGGGCGCATACAACTAATGAAAAACTGTTTTTT. Residues: CASKQGAHTTNEKLFF.